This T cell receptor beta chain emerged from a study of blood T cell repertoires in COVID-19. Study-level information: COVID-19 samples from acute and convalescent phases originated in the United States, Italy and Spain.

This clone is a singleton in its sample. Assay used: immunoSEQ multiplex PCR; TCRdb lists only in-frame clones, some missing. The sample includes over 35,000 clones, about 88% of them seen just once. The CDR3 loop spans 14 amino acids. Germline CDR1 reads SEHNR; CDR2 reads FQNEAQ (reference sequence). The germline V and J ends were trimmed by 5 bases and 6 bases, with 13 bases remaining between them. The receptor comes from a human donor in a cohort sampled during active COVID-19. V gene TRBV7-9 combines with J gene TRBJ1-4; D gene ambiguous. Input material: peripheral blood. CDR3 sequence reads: CASSQGRADEKLFF. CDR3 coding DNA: TGTGCCAGCAGCCAAGGGCGGGCTGATGAAAAACTGTTTTTT.